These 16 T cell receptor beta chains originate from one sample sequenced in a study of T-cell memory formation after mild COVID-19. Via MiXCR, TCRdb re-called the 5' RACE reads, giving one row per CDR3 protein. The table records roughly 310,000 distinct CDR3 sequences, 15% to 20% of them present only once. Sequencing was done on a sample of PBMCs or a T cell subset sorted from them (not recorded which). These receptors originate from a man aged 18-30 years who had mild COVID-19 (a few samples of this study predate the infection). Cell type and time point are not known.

As DNA, the CDR3 is TGTGCCAGCAGTGATGCAGGGTTCGCCCAGCCCCAGCATTTT. Its translation: CASSDAGFAQPQHF. The V and J genes are TRBV6-1 and TRBJ1-5; TRBD1 is a possible D gene (5 bases). With 3 bases removed from V and 7 bases from J, the gap between germline ends came to 13 bases. This CDR3 is 14 amino acids long. Germline V CDR1 and CDR2: MNHNS, SASEGT.

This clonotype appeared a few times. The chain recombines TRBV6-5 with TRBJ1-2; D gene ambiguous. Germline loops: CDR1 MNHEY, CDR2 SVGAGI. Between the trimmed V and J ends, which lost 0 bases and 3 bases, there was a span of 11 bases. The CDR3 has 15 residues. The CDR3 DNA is TGTGCCAGCAGTTACTCCTGGAACGGAGACTATGGCTACACCTTC. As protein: CASSYSWNGDYGYTF.

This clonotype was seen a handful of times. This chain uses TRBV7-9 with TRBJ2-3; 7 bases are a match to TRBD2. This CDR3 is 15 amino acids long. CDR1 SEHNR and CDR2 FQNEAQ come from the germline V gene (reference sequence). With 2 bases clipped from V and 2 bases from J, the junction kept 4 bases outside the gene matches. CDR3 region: CASSLRDYITDTQYF. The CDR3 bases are TGTGCCAGCAGCTTAAGGGACTATATCACAGATACGCAGTATTTT.

DNA of the CDR3: TGTGCCAGCAGCTTCTCGGCAGAGAACACTGAAGCTTTCTTT. It translates to CASSFSAENTEAFF. This rearrangement joins TRBV7-3 to TRBJ1-1; D remains ambiguous. This CDR3 has 14 residues. In germline, CDR1 is SGHTA, CDR2 FQGTGA. The V and J ends lost 3 bases and 1 base respectively, with 9 bases between them.

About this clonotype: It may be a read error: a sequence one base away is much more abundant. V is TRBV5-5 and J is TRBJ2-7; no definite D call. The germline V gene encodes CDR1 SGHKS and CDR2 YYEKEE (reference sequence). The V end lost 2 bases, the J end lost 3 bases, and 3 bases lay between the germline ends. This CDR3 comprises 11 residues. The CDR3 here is CASSFIYEQYF. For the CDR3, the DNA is TGTGCCAGCAGCTTTATCTACGAGCAGTACTTC.

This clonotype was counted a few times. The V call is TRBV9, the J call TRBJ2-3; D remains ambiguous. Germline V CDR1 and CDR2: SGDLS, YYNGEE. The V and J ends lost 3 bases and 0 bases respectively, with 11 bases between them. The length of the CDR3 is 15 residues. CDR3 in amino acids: CASSGRASSTDTQYF. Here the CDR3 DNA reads TGTGCCAGCAGCGGCCGGGCTTCTAGCACAGATACGCAGTATTTT.

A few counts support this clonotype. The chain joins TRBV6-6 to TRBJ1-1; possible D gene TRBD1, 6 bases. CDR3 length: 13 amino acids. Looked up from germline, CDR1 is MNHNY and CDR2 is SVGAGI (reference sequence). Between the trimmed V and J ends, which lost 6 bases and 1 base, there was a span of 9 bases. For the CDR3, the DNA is TGTGCCAGCAGAAGGGACACGAACACTGAAGCTTTCTTT. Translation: CASRRDTNTEAFF.

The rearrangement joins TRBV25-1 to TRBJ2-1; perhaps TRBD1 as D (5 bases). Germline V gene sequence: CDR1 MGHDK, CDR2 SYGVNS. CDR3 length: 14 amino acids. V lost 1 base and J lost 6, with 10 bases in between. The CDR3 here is CASSEWGRVNEQFF. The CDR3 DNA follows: TGTGCCAGCAGTGAATGGGGCAGGGTCAATGAGCAGTTCTTC.

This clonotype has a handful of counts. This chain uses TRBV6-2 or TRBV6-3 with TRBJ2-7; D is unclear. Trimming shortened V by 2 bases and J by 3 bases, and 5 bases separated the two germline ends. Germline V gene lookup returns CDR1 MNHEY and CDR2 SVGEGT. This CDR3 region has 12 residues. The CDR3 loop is CASSYPSYEQYF. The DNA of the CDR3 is TGTGCCAGCAGTTACCCCAGCTACGAGCAGTACTTC.

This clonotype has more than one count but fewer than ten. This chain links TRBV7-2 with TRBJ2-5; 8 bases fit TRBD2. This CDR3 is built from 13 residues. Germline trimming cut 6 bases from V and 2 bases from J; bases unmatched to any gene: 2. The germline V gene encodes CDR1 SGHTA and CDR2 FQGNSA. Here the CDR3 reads CASRVAGQETQYF. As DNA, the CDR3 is TGTGCCAGCAGAGTAGCGGGGCAAGAGACCCAGTACTTC.

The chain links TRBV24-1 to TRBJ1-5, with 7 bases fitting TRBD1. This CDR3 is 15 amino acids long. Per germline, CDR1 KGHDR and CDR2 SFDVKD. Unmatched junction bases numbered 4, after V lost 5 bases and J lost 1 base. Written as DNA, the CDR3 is TGTGCCACCAGTGCCCCAGGGGGGAGCAATCAGCCCCAGCATTTT. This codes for CATSAPGGSNQPQHF.

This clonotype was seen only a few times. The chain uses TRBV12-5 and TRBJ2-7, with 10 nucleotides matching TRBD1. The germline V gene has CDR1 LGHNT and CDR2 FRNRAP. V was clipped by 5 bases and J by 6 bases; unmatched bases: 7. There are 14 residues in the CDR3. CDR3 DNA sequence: TGTGCTAGTGGTCCCGGGACAGGGGTAGTCGAGCAGTACTTC. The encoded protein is CASGPGTGVVEQYF. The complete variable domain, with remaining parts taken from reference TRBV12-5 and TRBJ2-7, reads DARVTQTPRHKVTEMGQEVTMRCQPILGHNTVFWYRQTMMQGLELLAYFRNRAPLDDSGMPKDRFSAEMPDATLATLKIQPSEPRDSAVYFCASGPGTGVVEQYFGPGTRLTVT.

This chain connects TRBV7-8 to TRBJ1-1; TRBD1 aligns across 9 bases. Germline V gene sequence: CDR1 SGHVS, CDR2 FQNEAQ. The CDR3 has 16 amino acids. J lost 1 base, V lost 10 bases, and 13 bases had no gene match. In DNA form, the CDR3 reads TGTGCCATCCCGCCCGGGACAGGGAAAGGGAACACTGAAGCTTTCTTT. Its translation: CAIPPGTGKGNTEAFF.

CDR3 DNA: TGTGCCAGCAGTTACAGAACGTTCGGGAATACGCAGTATTTT. Protein product: CASSYRTFGNTQYF. The chain joins TRBV6-2 or TRBV6-3 to TRBJ2-3; D might be TRBD2 (5 bases). V shed 2 bases and J shed 7 bases, with 13 bases lying between them. CDR1 and CDR2 from the germline V gene are MNHEY and SVGEGT. This CDR3 is 14 amino acids long.

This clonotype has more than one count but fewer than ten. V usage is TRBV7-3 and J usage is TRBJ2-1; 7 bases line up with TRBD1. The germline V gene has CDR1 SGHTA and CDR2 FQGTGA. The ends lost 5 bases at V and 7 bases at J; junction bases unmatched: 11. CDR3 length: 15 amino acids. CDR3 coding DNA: TGTGCCAGCAGCCCCTCCGGGACAGTGAGGAATGAGCAGTTCTTC. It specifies CASSPSGTVRNEQFF. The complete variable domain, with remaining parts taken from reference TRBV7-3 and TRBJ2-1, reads GAGVSQTPSNKVTEKGKYVELRCDPISGHTALYWYRQSLGQGPEFLIYFQGTGAADDSGLPNDRFFAVRPEGSVSTLKIQRTERGDSAVYLCASSPSGTVRNEQFFGPGTRLTVL.

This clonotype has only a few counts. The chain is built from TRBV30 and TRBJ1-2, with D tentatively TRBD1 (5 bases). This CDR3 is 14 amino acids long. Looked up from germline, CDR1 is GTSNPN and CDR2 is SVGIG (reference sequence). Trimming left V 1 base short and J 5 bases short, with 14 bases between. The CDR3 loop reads CAWSDGGFEYGYTF. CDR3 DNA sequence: TGTGCCTGGAGTGACGGGGGATTTGAGTATGGCTACACCTTC.